The 32 T cell receptor beta chains listed next were all sequenced from one sample in a study of shared clonotypes between healthy human individuals. Sequenced by immunoSEQ multiplex PCR; TCRdb stores in-frame clones only, minus some. The sample has 700,000 or so clones, about two thirds seen once. The specimen was memory CD4+ T cells sorted from blood. Subset: CD45RA-negative fraction. The receptors stem from a woman between 25 and 40 years old in good health.

CDR3 bases: TGTGCCAGCAGTGAGCGACAGCTGGAAAATGAGCAGTTCTTC. Its protein is CASSERQLENEQFF. The rearrangement uses TRBV2 and TRBJ2-1; TRBD1 might be the D (5 bases). This CDR3 contains 14 residues. The V gene's germline CDR1 is SNHLY and CDR2 FYNNEI. V was pared by 3 bases and J by 7 bases, with 13 bases between. Variable domain in full (rest from reference TRBV2 and TRBJ2-1): EPEVTQTPSHQVTQMGQEVILRCVPISNHLYFYWYRQILGQKVEFLVSFYNNEISEKSEIFDDQFSVERPDGSNFTLKIRSTKLEDSAMYFCASSERQLENEQFFGPGTRLTVL.

The chain is built from TRBV27 and TRBJ2-2, with 16 bases lining up with TRBD2. The germline gives CDR1 MNHEY, CDR2 SMNVEV (reference sequence). The V and J ends lost 7 bases and 7 bases, in that order; junction bases with no gene match: 3. The CDR3 has 15 amino acids. CDR3 sequence reads: CASTGLAGGSGELFF. DNA for the CDR3: TGTGCCAGCACGGGACTAGCGGGAGGGAGCGGGGAGCTGTTTTTT.

Ten or more counts support this clone. V and J are TRBV25-1 and TRBJ1-2; D gene uncertain. Trimming removed 4 bases at V and 2 bases at J, with 11 bases between. CDR3 length: 14 residues. CDR1 and CDR2 from the germline V gene are MGHDK and SYGVNS. CDR3 in amino acids: CASSVNGPNYGYTF. Written as DNA, the CDR3 is TGTGCCAGCAGTGTCAACGGTCCCAACTATGGCTACACCTTC.

The chain carries TRBV5-1 and TRBJ1-2; perhaps TRBD1 as D (6 bases). CDR1 and CDR2 from the germline V gene are SGHRS and YFSETQ. The CDR3 runs 17 residues. Deletions cut 2 bases from V and 6 bases from J, with 23 bases between. Here the CDR3 DNA reads TGCGCCAGCAGCTTACCTCGGGACACCCCCTCGGCGGATGGCTACACCTTC. Protein sequence: CASSLPRDTPSADGYTF.

This clone was counted between two and nine times. The chain joins TRBV10-1 to TRBJ1-1; D remains unclear. Trimming cost V 8 bases and J 3 bases, with 13 bases left between them. The CDR3 runs 13 residues. From germline, CDR1 is WNHNN and CDR2 SYGVQD (reference sequence). The CDR3 reads CASGKDGDTEAFF. The CDR3 DNA follows: TGCGCCAGCGGTAAAGACGGTGACACTGAAGCTTTCTTT.

This chain connects TRBV30 to TRBJ1-4; the D is unclear. Trimming removed 3 bases at V and 0 bases at J, with 8 bases between. CDR3 length: 14 residues. Per germline, CDR1 GTSNPN and CDR2 SVGIG (reference sequence). Here the CDR3 reads CAWRPSATNEKLFF. Here the CDR3 DNA reads TGTGCCTGGAGGCCCAGTGCAACTAATGAAAAACTGTTTTTT.

To note about this clone: The sample holds other DNA sequences that translate to the same CDR3. The chain combines TRBV19 with TRBJ1-5, with TRBD1 identical over 7 bases. This CDR3 spans 14 amino acids. CDR1 is LNHDA and CDR2 is SQIVND in the germline V gene (reference sequence). Trimming at V came to 5 bases and at J to 4 bases, leaving 5 bases not matched to a gene. CDR3 amino acids: CASSAQGGNQPQHF. Here the CDR3 DNA reads TGTGCCAGTAGTGCGCAGGGGGGAAATCAGCCCCAGCATTTT.

This chain's CDR3 is CASSINRGSAQNIQYF. The CDR3 bases are TGTGCCAGTAGTATTAATCGTGGTTCCGCCCAAAACATTCAGTACTTC. This sequence joins TRBV19 and TRBJ2-4; no reliable D call. Germline assignment: CDR1 LNHDA and CDR2 SQIVND (reference sequence). V lost 3 bases, J lost 5 bases, and 17 bases lay in between. This CDR3 spans 16 amino acids.

This clone was picked up a small number of times. The same CDR3 is also encoded by other DNA sequences in this sample. This chain links TRBV2 with TRBJ1-2; D possibly corresponds to TRBD1 (6 bases). The CDR3 extends over 14 amino acids. The germline gives CDR1 SNHLY, CDR2 FYNNEI. V dropped 3 bases and J dropped 2 bases, with 10 bases sitting between them. The CDR3 region has the DNA TGTGCCAGCAGTGAGAGGGGGACCAACTATGGCTACACCTTC. It codes for CASSERGTNYGYTF.

The V gene is TRBV10-1, the J gene TRBJ2-4; D possibly uses TRBD1 or TRBD2 (5 bases each). The V end was cut by 6 bases, the J end by 4 bases, with 16 bases between. Germline assignment: CDR1 WNHNN and CDR2 SYGVQD (reference sequence). The CDR3 sequence is 15 residues long. CDR3 loop: CASSATRGAKNIQYF. The CDR3 nucleotides read TGCGCCAGCAGCGCCACTCGAGGGGCTAAAAACATTCAGTACTTC.

The chain is built from TRBV6-5 and TRBJ1-2, with 10 bases matching TRBD1. Looked up from germline, CDR1 is MNHEY and CDR2 is SVGAGI. After removal of 2 bases from V and 2 bases from J, the junction contained 5 bases not matched to a gene. There are 16 residues in the CDR3. The CDR3 bases are TGTGCCAGCAGTTACCCGAAGACAGGGGGCAACTATGGCTACACCTTC. This gives the protein CASSYPKTGGNYGYTF.

This clone has a handful of counts. Distinct nucleotide sequences in the sample also encode this CDR3. The chain couples TRBV5-1 to TRBJ2-1; either TRBD1 or TRBD2 may fit D (5 bases each). Trimming took off 2 bases at V and 3 bases at J, with 12 bases between the two ends. The CDR3 is 15 residues long. CDR1 and CDR2 from the germline V gene are SGHRS and YFSETQ. The CDR3 here is CASSLSSGGYNEQFF. Here the CDR3 DNA reads TGCGCCAGCAGCTTATCTAGTGGGGGCTACAATGAGCAGTTCTTC.

This clone appeared once. The chain employs TRBV19 and TRBJ1-5, with D maybe TRBD1 (5 bases). CDR1 and CDR2 from the germline V gene are LNHDA and SQIVND (reference sequence). V was shortened by 7 bases and J by 5 bases, with 18 bases between the two germline ends. The CDR3 runs 15 residues. CDR3 bases: TGTGCCAGTAAGCAGTTGAGACAGTCCCATCAGCCCCAGCATTTT. This encodes CASKQLRQSHQPQHF.

This chain connects TRBV2 to TRBJ1-5; 8 nucleotides align to TRBD1. The length of the CDR3 is 13 residues. Germline V gene sequence: CDR1 SNHLY, CDR2 FYNNEI. V was pared by 6 bases and J by 7 bases, with 5 bases of the junction left unmatched. The CDR3 spells CASSEDRAQPQHF. CDR3 sequence (DNA): TGTGCCAGCAGCGAGGACAGGGCCCAGCCCCAGCATTTT.

The CDR3 region is CASSDPRGDTLHEQYF. The CDR3 DNA sequence: TGTGCCAGCAGTGATCCAAGGGGGGATACCCTCCACGAGCAGTACTTC. J is TRBJ2-7 and V is TRBV28; D possibly matches TRBD1 or TRBD2 (6 bases each). The CDR3 is 16 amino acids. V was pared by 5 bases and J by 5 bases, with 22 bases between. CDR1 MDHEN and CDR2 SYDVKM come from the germline V gene.

Only a few counts were recorded for this clone. The chain uses TRBV6-5 and TRBJ1-2; 7 bases align to TRBD1. Germline CDR1 reads MNHEY; CDR2 reads SVGAGI. This CDR3 spans 14 amino acids. V gave up 6 bases and J gave up 4 bases; unmatched junction bases: 8. CDR3 sequence reads: CASRRGQDLYGYTF. CDR3 sequence (DNA): TGTGCCAGCAGGCGAGGACAGGATCTCTATGGCTACACCTTC.

V usage is TRBV27 and J usage is TRBJ1-2; no clear D gene. Trimming removed 0 bases at V and 4 bases at J, with 15 bases between. The germline gives CDR1 MNHEY, CDR2 SMNVEV (reference sequence). The CDR3 loop spans 16 amino acids. CDR3 sequence: CASSLSPSGLGYGYTF. Written as DNA, the CDR3 is TGTGCCAGCAGTTTATCGCCTAGCGGGTTGGGCTATGGCTACACCTTC.

This clone was observed once. In DNA form, the CDR3 reads TGCGCCAGCAGCAGGGGACTAGCGGGAGAGACCGGGGAGCTGTTTTTT. This encodes CASSRGLAGETGELFF. This chain uses TRBV5-1 with TRBJ2-2; 14 bases agree with TRBD2. The CDR3 runs 16 residues. Germline-derived CDR1 and CDR2 are SGHRS and YFSETQ. Trimming removed 4 bases from V and 5 bases from J; junction bases left unmatched: 4.

This clone was detected many times. The V and J genes are TRBV29-1 and TRBJ2-4; 10 bases match TRBD2. The CDR3 consists of 14 residues. The germline CDR1 and CDR2 sequences are SQVTM and ANQGSEA. The trim removed 7 bases at V and 0 bases at J, leaving 3 bases unmatched. CDR3 in DNA: TGCAGCGCCACTAGCGGGATAGCCAAAAACATTCAGTACTTC. Protein product: CSATSGIAKNIQYF.

The V gene is TRBV7-2, the J gene TRBJ2-7, with 11 bases identical to TRBD2. CDR1 and CDR2 (germline): SGHTA, FQGNSA. V was pared by 7 bases and J by 4 bases, with 12 bases of the junction left unmatched. The CDR3 runs to 16 residues. The CDR3 loop reads CASKIRSGTSGYEQYF. The CDR3 nucleotides are TGTGCCAGCAAAATAAGGTCCGGGACTAGCGGTTACGAGCAGTACTTC.

The chain has TRBV28 and TRBJ2-7; TRBD1 agrees at 10 bases. CDR3 length: 15 amino acids. V shed 5 bases and J 7 bases; nucleotides not matched to a gene: 11. Germline assignment: CDR1 MDHEN and CDR2 SYDVKM. CDR3 in DNA: TGTGCCAGCAGTGGGGCGGGACAGGGGCGGCGTGAGCAGTACTTC. Encoded protein: CASSGAGQGRREQYF.

J is TRBJ2-7 and V is TRBV28, with 7 bases identical to TRBD2. The V segment lost 5 bases and the J segment 1 base; nucleotides outside the gene matches: 5. Germline V gene data show CDR1 as MDHEN and CDR2 as SYDVKM. The CDR3 is made up of 14 amino acids. CDR3 bases: TGTGCCAGCAGTCAACTAGCGCCTTCCTACGAGCAGTACTTC. Residues: CASSQLAPSYEQYF.

CDR3 in amino acids: CASSEMASGSHEQYF. In nucleotides, the CDR3 is TGCGCCAGCAGTGAAATGGCTAGCGGGAGCCACGAGCAGTACTTC. The rearrangement links TRBV10-2 to TRBJ2-7, with 10 bases identical to TRBD2. The length of the CDR3 is 15 residues. The V and J ends lost 3 bases and 5 bases, in that order; junction bases with no gene match: 7. Germline assignment: CDR1 WSHSY and CDR2 SAAADI.

The rearrangement links TRBV5-4 to TRBJ2-5, with a possible D match to TRBD1 (5 bases). The germline V and J ends were trimmed by 5 bases and 2 bases, with 10 bases remaining between them. This CDR3 has 13 amino acids. The V gene's germline CDR1 is SGHNT and CDR2 YYREEE (reference sequence). CDR3: CASRRTTQETQYF. As DNA, the CDR3 is TGTGCCAGCAGGCGGACAACACAAGAGACCCAGTACTTC.

The V gene is TRBV30, the J gene TRBJ2-1, with 11 positions matching TRBD2. Germline lookup yields CDR1 GTSNPN and CDR2 SVGIG (reference sequence). V was pared by 4 bases and J by 8 bases, with 7 bases of the junction left unmatched. This CDR3 contains 14 residues. The CDR3, as DNA: TGTGCCTGGACCCTAGCGGGGGGTGGGGATGAGCAGTTCTTC. Translation: CAWTLAGGGDEQFF.

This clone is a singleton in its sample. The genes are TRBV28 and TRBJ2-3; TRBD2 aligns across 12 bases. V shed 5 bases, J shed 5 bases, and the junction held 11 bases outside the gene matches. The CDR3 covers 17 residues. Looked up from germline, CDR1 is MDHEN and CDR2 is SYDVKM. The CDR3 coding sequence is TGTGCCAGCAGTCTCCGGTGGCTAGCGGGAGGGCGAGATACGCAGTATTTT. Amino acids: CASSLRWLAGGRDTQYF.

The CDR3 loop is CASSIAEGRYEQYF. CDR3 nucleotides: TGTGCCAGCAGCATCGCGGAGGGGAGGTACGAGCAGTACTTC. The chain employs TRBV21-1 and TRBJ2-7; TRBD2 is taken as the D call from the table, unchecked against the DNA. TRBV21-1 is an annotated pseudogene. The CDR3 totals 14 residues.

The J gene is TRBJ1-1, the V gene TRBV19, with unresolved D. CDR1 is LNHDA, CDR2 SQIVND, per germline (reference sequence). The CDR3 is made up of 14 amino acids. Trimming shortened V by 7 bases and J by 4 bases, and 16 bases separated the two germline ends. The CDR3 nucleotides are TGTGCCAGTAAAAAACGAGAGGTAGGCACTGAAGCTTTCTTT. Its protein is CASKKREVGTEAFF.

The chain joins TRBV4-1 to TRBJ1-3; a weak D match, TRBD1 (6 bases). Germline V CDR1 and CDR2: MGHRA, YSYEKL. V lost 0 bases, J lost 0 bases, and 15 bases lay in between. CDR3 length: 18 residues. The CDR3 protein is CASSQDGGTGYSGNTIYF. The CDR3 DNA is TGCGCCAGCAGCCAAGATGGGGGCACAGGATACTCTGGAAACACCATATATTTT.

This clone was seen a single time. The chain employs TRBV5-6 and TRBJ2-7; 10 bases fit TRBD1. CDR1 and CDR2 (germline): SGHDT, YYEEEE. This CDR3 comprises 16 residues. V lost 6 bases, J lost 6 bases, and 15 bases stayed unmatched. The CDR3 loop is CASTRTGTGAWGEQYF. The CDR3 region has the DNA TGTGCCAGCACCCGCACCGGGACAGGGGCGTGGGGCGAGCAGTACTTC.

This sequence joins TRBV2 and TRBJ2-3; 10 nucleotides align to TRBD2. Germline values: CDR1 SNHLY, CDR2 FYNNEI. The junction had 10 bases not matched to a gene; V was cut back by 6 bases and J by 7 bases. This CDR3 has 15 residues. The CDR3 nucleotides read TGTGCCAGCAGACGGGAAGTAGCGGGAGGTAATACGCAGTATTTT. It translates to CASRREVAGGNTQYF.

The V and J genes are TRBV28 and TRBJ1-2, with D possibly TRBD1 on 5 matching bases. The CDR3 covers 15 residues. The V and J ends lost 4 bases and 4 bases respectively, with 16 bases between them. In germline, CDR1 is MDHEN, CDR2 SYDVKM. For the CDR3, the DNA is TGTGCCAGCAGTTCCGGCGGGGGACTCATCTATGGCTACACCTTC. Amino acids: CASSSGGGLIYGYTF.